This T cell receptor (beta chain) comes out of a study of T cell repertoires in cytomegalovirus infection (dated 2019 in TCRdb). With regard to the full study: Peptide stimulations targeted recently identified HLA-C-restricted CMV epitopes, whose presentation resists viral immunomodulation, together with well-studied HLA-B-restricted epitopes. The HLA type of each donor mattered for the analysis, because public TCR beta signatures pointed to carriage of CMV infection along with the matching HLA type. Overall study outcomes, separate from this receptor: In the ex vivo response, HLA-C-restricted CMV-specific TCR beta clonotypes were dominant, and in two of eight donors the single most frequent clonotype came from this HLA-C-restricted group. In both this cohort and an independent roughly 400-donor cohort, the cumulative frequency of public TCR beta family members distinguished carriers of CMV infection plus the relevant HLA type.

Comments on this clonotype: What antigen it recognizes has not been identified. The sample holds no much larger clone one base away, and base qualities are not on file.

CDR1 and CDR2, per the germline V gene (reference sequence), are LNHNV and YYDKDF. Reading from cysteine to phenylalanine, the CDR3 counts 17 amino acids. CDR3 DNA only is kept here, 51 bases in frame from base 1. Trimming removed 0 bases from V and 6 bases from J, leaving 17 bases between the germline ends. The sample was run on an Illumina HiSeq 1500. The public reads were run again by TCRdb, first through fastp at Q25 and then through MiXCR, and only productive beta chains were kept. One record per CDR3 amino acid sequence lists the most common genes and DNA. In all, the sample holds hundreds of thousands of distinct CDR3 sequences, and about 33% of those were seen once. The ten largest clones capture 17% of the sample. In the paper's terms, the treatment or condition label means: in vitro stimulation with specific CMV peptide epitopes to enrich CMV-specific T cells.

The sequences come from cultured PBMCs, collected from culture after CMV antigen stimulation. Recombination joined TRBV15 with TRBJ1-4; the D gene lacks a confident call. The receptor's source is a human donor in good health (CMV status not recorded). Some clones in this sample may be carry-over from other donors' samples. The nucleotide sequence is TGTGCCACCAGCAGAGAGGGGAACATGGGGAAAGATGAAAAACTGTTTTTT. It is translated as CATSREGNMGKDEKLFF.